The 8 T cell receptor beta chains in this list originate from one sample, sequenced in a study of early T cells in non-severe SARS-CoV-2 infection. A single record per CDR3 protein comes from TCRdb applying MiXCR to the 5' RACE reads. The table records tens of thousands of distinct CDR3 sequences, over 5% of them present only once. Sequencing used whole blood. These receptors were taken from an adult who was a healthcare worker with PCR-confirmed SARS-CoV-2 infection or an uninfected control (not recorded which).

The chain uses TRBV5-1 and TRBJ2-7; D assignment may be TRBD1 or TRBD2 (5 bases each). In germline, CDR1 is SGHRS, CDR2 YFSETQ. The CDR3 runs to 13 residues. V shed 4 bases and J shed 2 bases, with 10 bases lying between them. The CDR3 sequence is CASSNGATYEQYF. The CDR3 bases are TGCGCCAGCAGCAACGGGGCTACCTACGAGCAGTACTTC.

This clonotype was seen only a few times. In nucleotides, the CDR3 is TGCGCCAGCAGTGGTTTCGAGCTGACTAGCGGGGGCACAGATACGCAGTATTTT. Translation gives CASSGFELTSGGTDTQYF. The chain combines TRBV10-2 with TRBJ2-3, with 11 positions matching TRBD2. The CDR3 is 18 residues long. Per the germline V gene, CDR1 is WSHSY and CDR2 is SAAADI. The V and J ends lost 4 bases and 1 base, in that order; junction bases with no gene match: 10.

Ten or more counts support this clonotype. The chain employs TRBV11-2 and TRBJ2-3; D gene ambiguous. Germline CDR1 SGHAT, CDR2 FQNNGV. CDR3 size: 13 residues. Trimming stripped 2 bases from V and 4 bases from J, with 7 bases between. Written as DNA, the CDR3 is TGTGCCAGCAGCTTAACCCTAGCAGATACGCAGTATTTT. It yields the protein CASSLTLADTQYF.

This clonotype came up once. This may arise from a read error, as a much more abundant clone is one base away. The chain is built from TRBV5-1 and TRBJ1-5; TRBD1 is a possible D gene (5 bases). The length of the CDR3 is 14 residues. Trimming took 1 base from V and 9 from J, leaving 14 bases between them. Per the germline V gene, CDR1 is SGHRS and CDR2 is YFSETQ. CDR3 sequence reads: CASSLSLGDRPQHF. In DNA form, the CDR3 reads TGCGCCAGCAGCTTGAGCTTAGGGGATCGGCCCCAGCATTTT.

This clonotype was detected many times. The chain has TRBV20-1 and TRBJ2-7; 9 bases line up with TRBD2. The germline V gene has CDR1 DFQATT and CDR2 SNEGSKA (reference sequence). V was pared by 4 bases and J by 2 bases, with 9 bases of the junction left unmatched. The CDR3 covers 15 residues. CDR3 amino acids: CSATPGERGAYEQYF. CDR3 nucleotide sequence: TGCAGTGCTACCCCCGGAGAGCGGGGGGCCTACGAGCAGTACTTC.

The chain couples TRBV5-1 to TRBJ1-4; 7 bases line up with TRBD1. The J segment lost 3 bases and the V segment lost 4 bases, leaving 6 bases of the junction unmatched. This CDR3 has 15 residues. The germline V gene encodes CDR1 SGHRS and CDR2 YFSETQ. The CDR3 here is CASSVDRVSNEKLFF. CDR3 coding DNA: TGCGCCAGCAGCGTAGACAGGGTATCTAATGAAAAACTGTTTTTT.

This clonotype showed up many times. The CDR3 here is CASSDTGELFF. The CDR3 bases are TGTGCCAGCAGCGACACCGGGGAGCTGTTTTTT. This chain links TRBV27 with TRBJ2-2; D ambiguous. V was clipped by 6 bases and J by 3 bases, with 2 bases between them. Germline CDR1 reads MNHEY; CDR2 reads SMNVEV (reference sequence). The CDR3 covers 11 residues.

This clonotype was picked up a small number of times. V is TRBV12-3 or TRBV12-4 and J is TRBJ2-3; 9 bases align to TRBD2. This CDR3 has 15 residues. V shed 3 bases, J shed 9 bases, and the junction held 10 bases outside the gene matches. The CDR3 DNA is TGTGCCAGCAGTTTTGTGGGGCGGGGGGGCTCGACGCAGTATTTT. Its translation: CASSFVGRGGSTQYF.